These 28 T cell receptor beta chains came from one sample sequenced in a study of blood T cell repertoires in COVID-19. TCRdb keeps only in-frame clones here, not all; method: immunoSEQ multiplex PCR. The sample has a few hundred thousand clones; 84% are singletons. Sequencing used PBMCs or T cells enriched from blood (not recorded which). The receptors here all came from a man aged 25 to 40 with acute COVID-19.

This chain links TRBV30 with TRBJ2-7, with D tentatively TRBD2 (5 bases). The CDR3 extends over 17 amino acids. V was pared by 3 bases and J by 0 bases, with 21 bases between. Germline-derived CDR1 and CDR2 are GTSNPN and SVGIG (reference sequence). The CDR3 nucleotides read TGTGCCTGGAGCAGCCCCGCAGAAGGACTCAGCTCCTACGAGCAGTACGTC. Translation gives CAWSSPAEGLSSYEQYV.

This rearrangement joins TRBV10-3 to TRBJ1-5; TRBD1 aligns across 8 bases. The junction had 6 bases not matched to a gene; V was cut back by 2 bases and J by 6 bases. This CDR3 comprises 15 residues. CDR1 is ENHRY and CDR2 is SYGVKD in the germline V gene. The CDR3 DNA follows: TGTGCCATCAGTGAGGGTCAGGGGGCTGTTCAGCCCCAGCATTTT. This translates into CAISEGQGAVQPQHF.

The CDR3: CASSLPTQGVVSPLHF. CDR3 bases: TGTGCCAGCAGCTTGCCGACCCAGGGTGTGGTTTCACCCCTCCACTTT. The genes are TRBV5-4 and TRBJ1-6; weak D call: TRBD1 (5 bases). Germline V gene data show CDR1 as SGHNT and CDR2 as YYREEE (reference sequence). Trimming took 1 base from V and 9 from J, leaving 17 bases between them. The length of the CDR3 is 16 residues.

The chain joins TRBV28 to TRBJ1-1, with D hard to call. The V and J ends lost 7 bases and 2 bases respectively, with 14 bases between them. CDR3 length: 14 residues. Germline CDR1 and CDR2: MDHEN and SYDVKM. CDR3 in amino acids: CASTPPRPNTEAFF. The CDR3 DNA reads TGTGCCAGCACCCCGCCGCGCCCAAACACTGAAGCTTTCTTT.

This clone was picked up a small number of times. V is TRBV19 and J is TRBJ2-3; D is undetermined. CDR3 length equals 13 residues. V lost 4 bases to trimming and J lost 2 bases, with 7 bases between them. Germline V gene lookup returns CDR1 LNHDA and CDR2 SQIVND (reference sequence). In DNA form, the CDR3 reads TGTGCCAGTAGTAACGGGTTCACAGATACGCAGTATTTT. Its protein is CASSNGFTDTQYF.

CDR3 amino acids: CASSGRQASTRETQYF. DNA for the CDR3: TGTGCCAGCTCAGGCAGGCAGGCATCAACCCGGGAGACCCAGTACTTC. This sequence joins TRBV19 and TRBJ2-5; D is unresolved. Between the trimmed V and J ends, which lost 9 bases and 5 bases, there was a span of 25 bases. Germline loops: CDR1 LNHDA, CDR2 SQIVND (reference sequence). There are 16 residues in the CDR3.

V usage is TRBV27 and J usage is TRBJ2-5; D is ambiguous. V lost 6 bases, J lost 7 bases, and 15 bases lay in between. Germline CDR1 is MNHEY and CDR2 is SMNVEV (reference sequence). The CDR3 contains 13 residues. The CDR3 spells CASSSGGTGTQYF. The CDR3 DNA reads as TGTGCCAGCAGCTCTGGCGGCACGGGGACCCAGTACTTC.

This chain joins TRBV3-1 (or the pseudogene TRBV3-2) and TRBJ1-4; D perhaps matches TRBD1 (5 bases). CDR1 LGHDT and CDR2 YNNKEL come from the germline V gene (reference sequence). Trimming cost V 2 bases and J 8 bases, with 15 bases left between them. The CDR3 spans 15 residues. DNA of the CDR3: TGTGCCAGCAGCCAATTACGCAGCGGGGGAGAAAAACTGTTTTTT. Its translation: CASSQLRSGGEKLFF.

In DNA form, the CDR3 reads TGTGCCAGCAGCAACCGGGGAGCGGGAGGGCCTCTAACCGGGGAGCTGTTTTTT. Translated, it gives CASSNRGAGGPLTGELFF. The rearrangement uses TRBV14 and TRBJ2-2, with 10 bases fitting TRBD2. Per the germline V gene, CDR1 is SGHDN and CDR2 is FVKESK. CDR3 length: 18 residues. V dropped 5 bases and J dropped 5; count of bases not matched to a gene: 14.

The chain is built from TRBV5-1 and TRBJ2-2; possible D gene TRBD2, 6 bases. CDR1 SGHRS and CDR2 YFSETQ come from the germline V gene. V was trimmed by 4 bases and J by 4 bases, leaving 17 bases between them. CDR3 length: 16 residues. This CDR3 is CASSLGSGSGTGELFF. The CDR3 DNA follows: TGCGCCAGCAGCCTTGGATCGGGTAGCGGCACCGGGGAGCTGTTTTTT.

The genes are TRBV19 and TRBJ1-4, with 8 positions matching TRBD1. CDR3 length: 14 residues. Germline values: CDR1 LNHDA, CDR2 SQIVND (reference sequence). V shed 6 bases, J shed 0 bases, and the junction held 0 bases outside the gene matches. CDR3 nucleotide sequence: TGTGCCAGTAGGGGACAGGCAACTAATGAAAAACTGTTTTTT. Translated, it gives CASRGQATNEKLFF.

This clone was seen many times. The rearrangement links TRBV5-1 to TRBJ1-6; 7 bases agree with TRBD1. The CDR3 extends over 16 amino acids. Unmatched junction bases numbered 8, after V lost 3 bases and J lost 5 bases. The germline V gene has CDR1 SGHRS and CDR2 YFSETQ. The DNA for the CDR3 is TGCGCCAGCAGCTCAGAGACAGGGAACCATAATTCACCCCTCCACTTT. This gives the protein CASSSETGNHNSPLHF.

The rearrangement joins TRBV12-3 or TRBV12-4 to TRBJ1-4, with D uncertain. With 3 bases removed from V and 12 bases from J, the gap between germline ends came to 11 bases. The CDR3 is made up of 12 amino acids. In nucleotides, the CDR3 is TGTGCCAGCAGTTTCGGCGGTATGGAACTGTTTTTT. Translated: CASSFGGMELFF.

The chain couples TRBV18 to TRBJ2-5; D is undetermined. The CDR3 consists of 14 residues. Trimming shortened V by 3 bases and J by 1 base, and 9 bases separated the two germline ends. CDR1 KGHSH and CDR2 LQKENI come from the germline V gene. The chain's CDR3 is CASSPLQVQETQYF. The CDR3 DNA sequence: TGTGCCAGCTCACCCCTGCAGGTCCAAGAGACCCAGTACTTC.

This clone has just one count. The chain joins TRBV7-2 to TRBJ1-1; TRBD1 is a possible D gene (6 bases). There are 15 residues in the CDR3. In germline, CDR1 is SGHTA, CDR2 FQGNSA. Trimming pared 3 bases from V and 1 base from J, leaving 12 bases between. CDR3 region: CASSFRGQTNTEAFF. CDR3 nucleotide sequence: TGTGCCAGCAGCTTTAGAGGACAGACGAACACTGAAGCTTTCTTT.

This clone was counted once. This chain links TRBV2 with TRBJ2-2; D remains unclear. Trimming removed 8 bases at V and 0 bases at J, with 13 bases between. Germline-derived CDR1 and CDR2 are SNHLY and FYNNEI. This CDR3 is built from 15 residues. DNA for the CDR3: TGTGCCAGCCGGCGGCCTAGAACGAACACCGGGGAGCTGTTTTTT. The encoded protein is CASRRPRTNTGELFF. The variable domain in full, with the rest retrieved from reference TRBV2 and TRBJ2-2, is EPEVTQTPSHQVTQMGQEVILRCVPISNHLYFYWYRQILGQKVEFLVSFYNNEISEKSEIFDDQFSVERPDGSNFTLKIRSTKLEDSAMYFCASRRPRTNTGELFFGEGSRLTVL.

The J gene is TRBJ2-1, the V gene TRBV7-5; the DNA was not used to check the table's D call, TRBD1. TRBV7-5 is designated a pseudogene. The CDR3 extends over 17 amino acids. The CDR3 region has the DNA TGTGCCAGAAGCCTCCCGACCGGGACAGGGAGGGACAATGAGCAGTTCTTC. Translated: CARSLPTGTGRDNEQFF.

CDR3 loop: CASSQQNQGAYYGYTF. CDR3 nucleotides: TGCGCCAGCAGCCAACAAAATCAGGGGGCTTACTATGGCTACACCTTC. The chain couples TRBV4-3 to TRBJ1-2, with 8 bases fitting TRBD1. Germline lookup yields CDR1 LGHNA and CDR2 YSLEER. CDR3 size: 16 residues. Trimming at V came to 2 bases and at J to 3 bases, leaving 8 bases not matched to a gene.

This chain uses TRBV24-1 with TRBJ1-2, with TRBD1 as a possible D gene (6 bases). V was cut by 3 bases and J by 8 bases, with 21 bases left in between. The CDR3 runs to 16 residues. Germline V gene sequence: CDR1 KGHDR, CDR2 SFDVKD. The CDR3 is CATSDGRAVGRGGYTF. The DNA of the CDR3 is TGTGCCACCAGTGATGGGAGGGCAGTTGGCAGGGGCGGCTACACCTTC.

This clone was detected only a few times. This chain joins TRBV6-2 or TRBV6-3 and TRBJ1-5, with D perhaps TRBD1 (5 bases). CDR3 length: 16 residues. V shed 5 bases and J shed 0 bases, with 14 bases lying between them. The V gene's germline CDR1 is MNHEY and CDR2 SVGEGT. The DNA of the CDR3 is TGTGCCAGCAGTCTCGTCGCACAGGATAGCAATCAGCCCCAGCATTTT. Its protein product is CASSLVAQDSNQPQHF.

J is TRBJ1-2 and V is TRBV29-1; 10 bases agree with TRBD1. The ends lost 6 bases at V and 4 bases at J; junction bases unmatched: 17. Germline CDR1 and CDR2: SQVTM and ANQGSEA. The CDR3 length is 17 residues. The CDR3 DNA follows: TGCAGCGTACTAACCACCGGGACAGGGGACCTACTCTATGGCTACACCTTC. It codes for CSVLTTGTGDLLYGYTF.

The chain uses TRBV27 and TRBJ1-4; 7 nucleotides align to TRBD1. The J segment lost 1 base and the V segment lost 4 bases, leaving 9 bases of the junction unmatched. This CDR3 has 17 residues. CDR1 is MNHEY, CDR2 SMNVEV, per germline (reference sequence). The DNA for the CDR3 is TGTGCCAGCAGTTCCGAGCCAGGGGGTATAACTAATGAAAAACTGTTTTTT. It is translated as CASSSEPGGITNEKLFF.

The V gene is TRBV28, the J gene TRBJ2-5, with D perhaps TRBD2 (7 bases). The CDR3 runs 14 residues. Trimming left V 6 bases short and J 9 bases short, with 20 bases between. CDR1 and CDR2 (germline): MDHEN, SYDVKM. The CDR3 nucleotides are TGTGCCAGCAGGCCGGGGGGCGAGAGGAGGTCCCAGTACTTC. This codes for CASRPGGERRSQYF.

This clone was observed once. The chain recombines TRBV27 with TRBJ2-2; D gene uncertain. Looked up from germline, CDR1 is MNHEY and CDR2 is SMNVEV (reference sequence). There are 15 residues in the CDR3. V was trimmed by 3 bases and J by 0 bases, leaving 8 bases between them. The CDR3 coding sequence is TGTGCCAGCAGTTTGGCAGGAACGAACACCGGGGAGCTGTTTTTT. Translation: CASSLAGTNTGELFF.

The chain recombines TRBV11-2 with TRBJ2-5, with TRBD2 as a possible D gene (7 bases). V dropped 5 bases and J dropped 6 bases, with 31 bases sitting between them. The CDR3 extends over 19 amino acids. CDR1 and CDR2 from the germline V gene are SGHAT and FQNNGV. CDR3 amino acids: CASSLRTGKGGILTKTQYF. CDR3 DNA: TGTGCCAGCAGCCTACGAACGGGGAAGGGGGGGATTCTGACGAAGACCCAGTACTTC.

The chain carries TRBV3-1 (or the pseudogene TRBV3-2) and TRBJ1-1; weak D call: TRBD1 (6 bases). V was clipped by 2 bases and J by 6 bases, with 13 bases between them. From germline, CDR1 is LGHDT and CDR2 YNNKEL (reference sequence). The CDR3 runs to 14 residues. The CDR3 sequence is CASSQSGQLPEAFF. The DNA of the CDR3 is TGTGCCAGCAGCCAATCCGGACAGCTCCCTGAAGCTTTCTTT.

V is TRBV10-1 and J is TRBJ2-7, with D tentatively TRBD2 (6 bases). CDR3 size: 14 residues. Trimming removed 5 bases from V and 3 bases from J, with 14 bases in between. Germline values: CDR1 WNHNN, CDR2 SYGVQD (reference sequence). The CDR3 is CASSRLAEYYEQYV. The CDR3 DNA reads as TGCGCCAGCAGTCGATTAGCGGAATACTACGAGCAGTACGTC.

The chain recombines TRBV29-1 with TRBJ1-3; TRBD1 might be the D (5 bases). Germline lookup yields CDR1 SQVTM and CDR2 ANQGSEA. The CDR3 loop spans 13 amino acids. V lost 0 bases to trimming and J lost 7 bases, with 10 bases between them. The CDR3 reads CSVEDGTWNTIYF. CDR3 nucleotide sequence: TGCAGCGTTGAAGACGGGACTTGGAACACCATATATTTT.